A single sample gave rise to the 25 T cell receptor beta chains below, sequenced in a study of early stage breast cancer tumors. Generated by immunoSEQ multiplex PCR, the TCRdb table keeps only in-frame clones and is missing some. The table lists 70,000 or so clones, 80% of them singletons. Sequenced material: blood. The source is a person aged 35-49 years with breast cancer.

V and J are TRBV15 and TRBJ2-5; TRBD2 might be the D (6 bases). V was pared by 6 bases and J by 5 bases, with 16 bases between. The CDR3 contains 14 residues. Germline assignment: CDR1 LNHNV and CDR2 YYDKDF (reference sequence). CDR3 nucleotides: TGTGCCACCAGTATGACTAGATATGTCGAGACCCAGTACTTC. Its protein product is CATSMTRYVETQYF.

The chain employs TRBV19 and TRBJ1-2; D gene ambiguous. Germline CDR1 is LNHDA and CDR2 is SQIVND (reference sequence). The CDR3 is made up of 14 amino acids. V was cut by 4 bases and J by 4 bases, with 13 bases left in between. The CDR3 nucleotides read TGTGCCAGTAGTAGAAGTACAGCCCTCTATGGCTACACCTTC. Amino acids: CASSRSTALYGYTF.

DNA for the CDR3: TGTGCCAGTAGTATGGGTAGGGAAGAAGCTTTCTTT. Protein: CASSMGREEAFF. The genes are TRBV19 and TRBJ1-1; D gene unclear. CDR3 length: 12 residues. The V gene lost 3 bases and the J gene lost 8 bases, with 10 bases spanning the gap. In germline, CDR1 is LNHDA, CDR2 SQIVND (reference sequence).

The V call is TRBV2, the J call TRBJ2-7, with D possibly TRBD2 on 5 matching bases. The CDR3 totals 12 residues. V was cut by 11 bases and J by 3 bases, with 14 bases left in between. Per the germline V gene, CDR1 is SNHLY and CDR2 is FYNNEI. The CDR3 DNA sequence: TGTGCCCGCCGAGGGCAGAGCTACGAGCAGTACTTC. Residues: CARRGQSYEQYF.

V gene TRBV9 combines with J gene TRBJ2-1; 10 bases map to TRBD2. This CDR3 region has 16 residues. Germline V gene data show CDR1 as SGDLS and CDR2 as YYNGEE. V trimming: 3 bases; J trimming: 7 bases; junction bases outside the gene matches: 10. DNA of the CDR3: TGTGCCAGCAGCGCCCCCCCTAGCGGGGGTTTTAATGAGCAGTTCTTC. It translates to CASSAPPSGGFNEQFF.

This chain connects TRBV30 to TRBJ1-1; a weak D match, TRBD1 (5 bases). V was pared by 3 bases and J by 4 bases, with 12 bases between. Germline assignment: CDR1 GTSNPN and CDR2 SVGIG (reference sequence). The CDR3 has 13 amino acids. The CDR3 region has the DNA TGTGCCTGGAGCGTTACCGGGGCCACTGAAGCTTTCTTT. Its protein product is CAWSVTGATEAFF.

The J gene is TRBJ1-2, the V gene TRBV9, with TRBD1 identical over 8 bases. CDR1 is SGDLS and CDR2 is YYNGEE in the germline V gene. The CDR3 is made up of 14 amino acids. Trimming took 4 bases from V and 4 from J; bases not matched to a gene: 6. CDR3 amino acids: CASSTGTGSYGYTF. The CDR3 coding sequence is TGTGCCAGCAGCACTGGGACAGGTTCCTATGGCTACACCTTC.

V is TRBV6-6 and J is TRBJ2-7, with 7 bases lining up with TRBD2. The CDR3 sequence is 14 residues long. After removal of 7 bases from V and 3 bases from J, the junction contained 9 bases not matched to a gene. Germline lookup yields CDR1 MNHNY and CDR2 SVGAGI (reference sequence). This CDR3 reads CASTSSGTIYEQYF. The CDR3 nucleotides read TGTGCCAGCACCTCGTCCGGGACTATCTACGAGCAGTACTTC.

The chain carries TRBV5-4 and TRBJ2-6, with TRBD2 as a possible D gene (6 bases). Germline V gives CDR1 SGHNT, CDR2 YYREEE (reference sequence). The CDR3 sequence is 16 residues long. V shed 5 bases and J shed 4 bases, with 16 bases lying between them. For the CDR3, the DNA is TGTGCCAGCAGTCCCCTAGGAGGGTCCGGGGCCAACGTCCTGACTTTC. Translated: CASSPLGGSGANVLTF. The variable domain in full, with the rest retrieved from reference TRBV5-4 and TRBJ2-6, is ETGVTQSPTHLIKTRGQQVTLRCSSQSGHNTVSWYQQALGQGPQFIFQYYREEENGRGNFPPRFSGLQFPNYSSELNVNALELDDSALYLCASSPLGGSGANVLTFGAGSRLTVL.

The chain has TRBV18 and TRBJ2-6, with no clear D. The ends were cut back, 2 bases at V and 0 bases at J, with 14 bases in the middle. CDR1 and CDR2 (germline): KGHSH, LQKENI. This CDR3 region has 18 residues. The DNA of the CDR3 is TGTGCCAGCTCACCATATGGACCTTTACCCTCTGGGGCCAACGTCCTGACTTTC. As protein: CASSPYGPLPSGANVLTF.

The chain couples TRBV6-5 to TRBJ2-1; D not certain. Germline assignment: CDR1 MNHEY and CDR2 SVGAGI. The CDR3 runs to 10 residues. V shed 8 bases and J shed 3 bases, with 2 bases lying between them. The CDR3 DNA is TGTGCCAGCGGCTACAATGAGCAGTTCTTC. It yields the protein CASGYNEQFF.

V and J are TRBV6-5 and TRBJ2-7, with a possible D match to TRBD1 (5 bases). Trimming pared 4 bases from V and 3 bases from J, leaving 7 bases between. The CDR3 sequence is 12 residues long. CDR1 MNHEY and CDR2 SVGAGI come from the germline V gene. CDR3: CASSSQGYEQYF. In DNA form, the CDR3 reads TGTGCCAGCAGTTCCCAGGGCTACGAGCAGTACTTC.

This clone was detected once. The V call is TRBV9, the J call TRBJ2-7; TRBD2 aligns across 11 bases. The J segment lost 7 bases and the V segment lost 1 base, leaving 7 bases of the junction unmatched. The CDR3 has 15 amino acids. Germline values: CDR1 SGDLS, CDR2 YYNGEE. As DNA, the CDR3 is TGTGCCAGCAGCGTATTAGCGGGAGGGCCGGGGGAGCAGTACTTC. Its protein is CASSVLAGGPGEQYF.

This chain links TRBV29-1 with TRBJ1-1; D remains unclear. The germline gives CDR1 SQVTM, CDR2 ANQGSEA. The CDR3 runs 13 residues. Trimming cost V 1 base and J 0 bases, with 6 bases left between them. The CDR3 region has the DNA TGCAGCGTTGAAGGACAAATGAACACTGAAGCTTTCTTT. It specifies CSVEGQMNTEAFF.

This chain uses TRBV10-3 with TRBJ2-2; the match to TRBD1 covers 12 bases. With 5 bases clipped from V and 7 bases from J, the junction kept 5 bases outside the gene matches. CDR3 length: 15 residues. Germline V lookup: CDR1 ENHRY, CDR2 SYGVKD. The CDR3 loop is CAISPGQGAVGELFF. The CDR3 region has the DNA TGTGCCATCAGTCCGGGACAGGGGGCTGTCGGGGAGCTGTTTTTT.

The rearrangement links TRBV6-4 to TRBJ2-2; D unresolved. Trimming took off 6 bases at V and 2 bases at J, with 10 bases between the two ends. This CDR3 is 14 amino acids long. Germline assignment: CDR1 MRHNA and CDR2 SNTAGT. The CDR3 DNA is TGTGCCAGCAGGATTTCAGCAAACACCGGGGAGCTGTTTTTT. Its translation: CASRISANTGELFF.

V is TRBV27 and J is TRBJ1-2; D uncertain. CDR3 length: 14 residues. Germline V gene lookup returns CDR1 MNHEY and CDR2 SMNVEV (reference sequence). V lost 4 bases and J lost 4, with 13 bases in between. CDR3 in amino acids: CASSYNREVYGYTF. The CDR3 DNA reads TGTGCCAGCAGTTACAATCGGGAGGTCTATGGCTACACCTTC.

The V gene is TRBV19, the J gene TRBJ1-4; D ambiguous. V was shortened by 2 bases and J by 7 bases, with 11 bases between the two germline ends. Germline-derived CDR1 and CDR2 are LNHDA and SQIVND (reference sequence). The CDR3 is 14 amino acids. The CDR3 is CASSINSVSEKLFF. Written as DNA, the CDR3 is TGTGCCAGTAGTATAAACTCCGTTTCTGAAAAACTGTTTTTT. The full variable domain, rest sourced from reference TRBV19 and TRBJ1-4, is DGGITQSPKYLFRKEGQNVTLSCEQNLNHDAMYWYRQDPGQGLRLIYYSQIVNDFQKGDIAEGYSVSREKKESFPLTVTSAQKNPTAFYLCASSINSVSEKLFFGSGTQLSVL.

The J gene is TRBJ1-1, the V gene TRBV11-2, with a tentative D call TRBD1 (5 bases). Germline V gene sequence: CDR1 SGHAT, CDR2 FQNNGV. V was clipped by 3 bases and J by 1 base, with 6 bases between them. The CDR3 has 13 amino acids. The CDR3 DNA reads TGTGCCAGCAGCTTGACAGAGAACACTGAAGCTTTCTTT. Its protein product is CASSLTENTEAFF. The full variable domain, in which reference TRBV11-2 and TRBJ1-1 provide the parts outside the CDR3, is EAGVAQSPRYKIIEKRQSVAFWCNPISGHATLYWYQQILGQGPKLLIQFQNNGVVDDSQLPKDRFSAERLKGVDSTLKIQPAKLEDSAVYLCASSLTENTEAFFGQGTRLTVV.

The V call is TRBV30, the J call TRBJ1-1; D remains ambiguous. V lost 0 bases to trimming and J lost 6 bases, with 8 bases between them. The length of the CDR3 is 12 residues. Germline lookup yields CDR1 GTSNPN and CDR2 SVGIG (reference sequence). This chain's CDR3 is CAWSVLESEAFF. In DNA form, the CDR3 reads TGTGCCTGGAGTGTACTCGAGTCTGAAGCTTTCTTT.

The genes are TRBV30 and TRBJ2-3; TRBD2 matches at 10 bases. After removal of 3 bases from V and 8 bases from J, the junction contained 5 bases not matched to a gene. Per germline, CDR1 GTSNPN and CDR2 SVGIG (reference sequence). The CDR3 loop spans 13 amino acids. The CDR3 DNA is TGTGCCTGGAGCATAGCGGGGGGTGGTACGCAGTATTTT. This codes for CAWSIAGGGTQYF. The full variable domain, its missing parts supplied by reference TRBV30 and TRBJ2-3, is SQTIHQWPATLVQPVGSPLSLECTVEGTSNPNLYWYRQAAGRGLQLLFYSVGIGQISSEVPQNLSASRPQDRQFILSSKKLLLSDSGFYLCAWSIAGGGTQYFGPGTRLTVL.

V is TRBV7-3 and J is TRBJ2-3; D is unclear. CDR3 length: 13 residues. The germline gives CDR1 SGHTA, CDR2 FQGTGA. V lost 0 bases and J lost 6, with 7 bases in between. The CDR3 bases are TGTGCCAGCAGCTTAACCTATGGGGATACGCAGTATTTT. Protein product: CASSLTYGDTQYF. Variable domain in full (rest from reference TRBV7-3 and TRBJ2-3): GAGVSQTPSNKVTEKGKYVELRCDPISGHTALYWYRQSLGQGPEFLIYFQGTGAADDSGLPNDRFFAVRPEGSVSTLKIQRTERGDSAVYLCASSLTYGDTQYFGPGTRLTVL.

The chain combines TRBV28 with TRBJ1-1; tentatively, D is TRBD1 (5 bases). From germline, CDR1 is MDHEN and CDR2 SYDVKM. This CDR3 is built from 11 residues. With 6 bases removed from V and 3 bases from J, the gap between germline ends came to 5 bases. This CDR3 is CASRGDTEAFF. As DNA, the CDR3 is TGTGCCAGCAGGGGGGACACTGAAGCTTTCTTT. Full variable domain (outside the CDR3, taken from reference TRBV28 and TRBJ1-1): DVKVTQSSRYLVKRTGEKVFLECVQDMDHENMFWYRQDPGLGLRLIYFSYDVKMKEKGDIPEGYSVSREKKERFSLILESASTNQTSMYLCASRGDTEAFFGQGTRLTVV.

The gene calls are TRBV4-2 and TRBJ1-2; 7 nucleotides agree with TRBD1. The V segment lost 2 bases and the J segment 14 bases; nucleotides outside the gene matches: 14. The CDR3 has 14 residues. Germline lookup yields CDR1 LGHNA and CDR2 YNFKEQ. The chain's CDR3 is CASSQLGGGQALTF. The CDR3 nucleotides read TGTGCCAGCAGCCAACTTGGGGGCGGACAGGCCCTGACCTTC.

V usage is TRBV14 and J usage is TRBJ1-1, with unresolved D. The CDR3 contains 14 residues. The V and J ends lost 0 bases and 5 bases respectively, with 10 bases between them. Germline-derived CDR1 and CDR2 are SGHDN and FVKESK. CDR3 in amino acids: CASSQEMARTEAFF. CDR3 DNA: TGTGCCAGCAGCCAAGAAATGGCGAGAACTGAAGCTTTCTTT. The whole variable domain, filled in from reference TRBV14 and TRBJ1-1, reads EAGVTQFPSHSVIEKGQTVTLRCDPISGHDNLYWYRRVMGKEIKFLLHFVKESKQDESGMPNNRFLAERTGGTYSTLKVQPAELEDSGVYFCASSQEMARTEAFFGQGTRLTVV.